The TCR beta chain described here comes from a study of T cells in Graves' hyperthyroidism and ophthalmopathy. Study observations and caveats: Ophthalmopathy was separated from stable hyperthyroidism by a 13 V-J model.

There were TCR beta CDR3 regions amplified from RNA transcripts. The study used the HTBI primer set for a first-round RT-PCR of the TCR CDR3. TCRdb analysed the multiplex PCR reads with MiXCR anew, one entry per CDR3 protein. The sample consists of about 52,000 distinct CDR3 sequences, 48% of them appearing once. Uncontrolled infection, other autoimmune disease, pregnancy and lactation each barred patients from inclusion. This clonotype was seen at least ten times. The antigen is undetermined. V lost 5 bases and J 3 bases, leaving 15 bases between the germline ends. The CDR3 consists of 15 residues. Germline V CDR1 and CDR2: SSHAT, FNYEAQ (reference sequence).

The TCR sequence derives from a woman aged 50 to 65 with Graves' ophthalmopathy. Sequencing was performed on blood. V and J are TRBV7-7 and TRBJ2-3; D may be TRBD1 or TRBD2 (6 bases each). CDR3 nucleotides: TGTGCCAGCAGCCCGGGGGCGGGAAGGACAGATACGCAGTATTTT. Translated, it gives CASSPGAGRTDTQYF.